The clone carrying this TCR beta chain turned up a few times. Germline values: CDR1 MNHEY, CDR2 SMNVEV (reference sequence). The V end lost 6 bases, the J end lost 12 bases, and 14 bases lay between the germline ends. This CDR3 has 12 residues. TCRdb processed the RT-PCR reads anew with MiXCR; each CDR3 protein has one entry. This table holds hundreds of thousands of distinct CDR3 sequences, 12% to 15% found once. The chain combines TRBV27 with TRBJ1-4; D is unclear. This TCR was recovered from a female donor in good health, serving as a healthy control. Material: memory CD4+ T cells from blood. CDR3 sequence reads: CASRSNDIQLFF. The CDR3 DNA is TGTGCCAGCAGATCAAACGACATACAACTGTTTTTT.